This TCR beta chain emerged from a study of blood T cells in healthy people across ages. The V gene's germline CDR1 is SGHRS and CDR2 YFSETQ. V lost 7 bases, J lost 7 bases, and 9 bases lay in between. This CDR3 spans 11 amino acids. Then a second PCR, running about 7 to 11 cycles, was carried out with a sample-barcoded 5' primer and a J-beta primer mix. TCRdb re-called the 5' RACE reads with MiXCR, one entry per CDR3 protein. The sample shows 760,000 or so distinct CDR3 sequences, roughly 25% of them seen only once. Notes on the study in general: While age rose, TCR beta diversity per million T cells dropped in a roughly linear way. CMV status of donors was not determined, possibly confounding expanded clonotype changes.

This clonotype was seen once. Its cognate antigen is unknown. A further study also used this sample, focusing on T cells of mothers and their children. As reported in that work: The overlap seen between related mothers and children slightly exceeded that of unrelated pairs, though not significantly.

Sequenced: blood. The origin of this receptor is a boy aged 5-17 years in good health. The chain couples TRBV5-1 to TRBJ2-1, with unresolved D. The CDR3 sequence: CASLLGNEQFF. CDR3 DNA: TGCGCCAGCCTTCTGGGGAATGAGCAGTTCTTC.